This T cell receptor (beta chain) was obtained from a study of post-analysis software for immune sequencing data (dated by TCRdb to 2014 to 2015). Background on the whole study: Recorded disease courses included relapsing-remitting, secondary progressive and progressive-relapsing multiple sclerosis, with some patients lacking subtype annotation. The patient repertoires were set against around eleven previously published healthy control repertoires from donors whose ages ranged from roughly 6 to 27 years. A subset of samples was prepared in parallel using single-end sample barcoding, then pooled and co-amplified after Illumina adapter ligation. Study-level results and caveats: Normalized Chao1 diversity was significantly lower in multiple sclerosis patients than controls, suggesting substantial peripheral T-cell clonal expansion. Several TRBV segments, including TRBV5-6, TRBV5-1 and TRBV20-1, were significantly more frequent in patients than controls. The multiple sclerosis patient group was slightly younger than the control group. When samples were clustered directly using the F measure, samples prepared in the same batch co-clustered strongly, which prompted a batch-effect correction.

The library was obtained by PCR. Sequencing was performed on an Illumina HiSeq 2500. To reduce PCR and sequencing biases, unique molecular identifiers were incorporated into the TCR beta cDNA libraries. Roughly 500,000 cDNA molecules were obtained per 1 to 10 million input T cells, so each molecule approximated one T cell. The patient libraries were prepared and sequenced with the same protocol used for the earlier healthy control dataset. Samples belonging to the same batch were prepared together, multiplexed and sequenced on a shared HiSeq lane. The study's own analysis went as follows. Raw barcoded reads were processed with MIGEC, and single-read molecular identifier groups were discarded before consensus assembly and CDR3 extraction. Clonotype tables were post-analysed with VDJtools, normalizing diversity by down-sampling all datasets to the smallest sample size. To correct batch-related cross-sample contamination, repertoire overlap clustering matched CDR3 amino acid sequences but not nucleotide sequences. TCRdb trimmed the raw reads at Q25, called clones with MiXCR and kept productive beta chains. Entries that share a CDR3 protein sequence are merged under the most common genes and DNA. Clone size and V and J calls follow TCRdb, not the original study. Within this sample are about 260,000 distinct CDR3 sequences, with 36% of them counted one time only. The top ten clones comprise around 4.8% of the sample.

This clonotype was seen many times. It has no known antigen specificity. Per-nucleotide qualities are absent, and no much larger clonotype sits a single base away. To demonstrate the VDJtools post-analysis software, TCR beta repertoires were profiled from the peripheral blood of about 13 young patients with multiple sclerosis. The multiple sclerosis patients were children and adolescents between about 6 and 16 years of age. The CDR3 contains 15 residues, cysteine and phenylalanine counted. Only the CDR3 portion is preserved as DNA: 45 bases, with reading frame beginning at the first base. CDR1 and CDR2 are drawn from the germline V gene: SGHRS, YFSETQ. V loses 3 bases at its end and J loses 1 base; junction bases beyond the gene matches: 4.

Here the chain combines TRBV5-1 and TRBJ2-1; the central 7 bases match TRBD1. Specimen: blood. The TCR was taken from a girl under 18 with multiple sclerosis. The DNA sequence is given as TGCGCCAGCAGCTCCACAGGGGTGTCCTACAATGAGCAGTTCTTC. The translation is CASSSTGVSYNEQFF.